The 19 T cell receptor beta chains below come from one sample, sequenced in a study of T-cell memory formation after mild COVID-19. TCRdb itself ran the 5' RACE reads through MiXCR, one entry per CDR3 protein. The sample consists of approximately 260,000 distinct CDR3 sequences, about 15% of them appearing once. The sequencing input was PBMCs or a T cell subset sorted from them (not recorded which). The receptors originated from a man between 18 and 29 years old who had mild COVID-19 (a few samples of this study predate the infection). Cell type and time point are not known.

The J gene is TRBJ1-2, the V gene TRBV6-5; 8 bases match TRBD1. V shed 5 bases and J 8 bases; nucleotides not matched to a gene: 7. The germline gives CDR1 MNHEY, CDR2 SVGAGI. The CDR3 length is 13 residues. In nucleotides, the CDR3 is TGTGCCAGCAGTGAATACGACAGGGGCGGCTACACCTTC. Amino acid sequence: CASSEYDRGGYTF.

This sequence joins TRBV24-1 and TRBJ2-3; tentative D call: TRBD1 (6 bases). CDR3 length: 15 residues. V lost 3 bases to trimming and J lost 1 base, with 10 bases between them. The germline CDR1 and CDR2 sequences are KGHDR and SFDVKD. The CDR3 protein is CATSDPRQGTDTQYF. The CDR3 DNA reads TGTGCCACCAGTGATCCGCGACAGGGCACAGATACGCAGTATTTT.

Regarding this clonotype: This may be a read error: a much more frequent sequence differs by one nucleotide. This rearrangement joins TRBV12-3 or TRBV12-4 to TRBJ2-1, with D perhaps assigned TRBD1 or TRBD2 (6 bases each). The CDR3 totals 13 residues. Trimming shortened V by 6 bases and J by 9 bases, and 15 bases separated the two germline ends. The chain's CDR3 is CASSLGRDTEQFF. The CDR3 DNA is TGTGCCAGCAGCCTCGGGCGGGACACTGAGCAGTTCTTC.

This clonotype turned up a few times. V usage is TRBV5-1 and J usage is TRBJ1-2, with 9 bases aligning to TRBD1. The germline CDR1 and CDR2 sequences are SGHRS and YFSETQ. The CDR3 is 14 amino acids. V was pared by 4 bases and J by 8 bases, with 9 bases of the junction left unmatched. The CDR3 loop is CASSTRQGGGGYTF. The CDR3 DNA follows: TGCGCCAGCAGCACCCGACAGGGGGGGGGAGGCTACACCTTC.

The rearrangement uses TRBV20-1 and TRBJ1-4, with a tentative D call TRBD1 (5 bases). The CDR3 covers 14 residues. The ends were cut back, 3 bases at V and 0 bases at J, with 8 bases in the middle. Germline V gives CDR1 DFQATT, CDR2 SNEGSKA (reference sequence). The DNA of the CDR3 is TGCAGTGCTAGGTTGGGGGCAACTAATGAAAAACTGTTTTTT. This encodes CSARLGATNEKLFF.

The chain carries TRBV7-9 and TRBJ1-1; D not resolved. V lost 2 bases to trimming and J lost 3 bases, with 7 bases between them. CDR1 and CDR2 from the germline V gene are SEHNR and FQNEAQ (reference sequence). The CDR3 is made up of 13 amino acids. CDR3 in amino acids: CASSLKGYTEAFF. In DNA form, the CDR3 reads TGTGCCAGCAGCTTAAAAGGGTACACTGAAGCTTTCTTT.

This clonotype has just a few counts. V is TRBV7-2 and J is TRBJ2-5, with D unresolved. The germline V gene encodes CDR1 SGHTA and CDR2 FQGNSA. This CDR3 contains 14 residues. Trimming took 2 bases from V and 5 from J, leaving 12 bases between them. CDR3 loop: CASSLSWVGETQYF. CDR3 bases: TGTGCCAGCAGCTTATCATGGGTTGGGGAGACCCAGTACTTC.

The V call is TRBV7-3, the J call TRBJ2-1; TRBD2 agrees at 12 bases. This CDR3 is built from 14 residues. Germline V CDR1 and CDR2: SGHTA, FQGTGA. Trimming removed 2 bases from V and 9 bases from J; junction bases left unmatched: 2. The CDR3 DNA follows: TGTGCCAGCAGCTTATTACTAGCGGGGGGTGAGCAGTTCTTC. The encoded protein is CASSLLLAGGEQFF. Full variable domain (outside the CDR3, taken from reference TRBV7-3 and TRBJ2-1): GAGVSQTPSNKVTEKGKYVELRCDPISGHTALYWYRQSLGQGPEFLIYFQGTGAADDSGLPNDRFFAVRPEGSVSTLKIQRTERGDSAVYLCASSLLLAGGEQFFGPGTRLTVL.

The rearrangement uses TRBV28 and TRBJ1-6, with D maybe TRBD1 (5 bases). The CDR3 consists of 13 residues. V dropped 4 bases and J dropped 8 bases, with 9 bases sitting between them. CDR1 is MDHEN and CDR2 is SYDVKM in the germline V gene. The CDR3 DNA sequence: TGTGCCAGCAGTTGGCAGGGCGATTCACCCCTCCACTTT. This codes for CASSWQGDSPLHF.

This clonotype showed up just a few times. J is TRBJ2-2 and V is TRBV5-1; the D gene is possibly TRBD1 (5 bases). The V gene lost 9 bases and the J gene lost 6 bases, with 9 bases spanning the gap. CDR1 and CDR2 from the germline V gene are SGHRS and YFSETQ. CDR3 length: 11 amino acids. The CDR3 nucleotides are TGCGCCACCAAGGGGCCCGGGGAGCTGTTTTTT. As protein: CATKGPGELFF.

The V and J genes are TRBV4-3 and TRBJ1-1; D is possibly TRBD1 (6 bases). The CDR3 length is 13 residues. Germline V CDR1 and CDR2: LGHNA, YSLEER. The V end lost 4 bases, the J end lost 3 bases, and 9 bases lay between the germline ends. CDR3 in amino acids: CASSRKGDTEAFF. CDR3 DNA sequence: TGCGCCAGCAGCCGGAAGGGGGACACTGAAGCTTTCTTT.

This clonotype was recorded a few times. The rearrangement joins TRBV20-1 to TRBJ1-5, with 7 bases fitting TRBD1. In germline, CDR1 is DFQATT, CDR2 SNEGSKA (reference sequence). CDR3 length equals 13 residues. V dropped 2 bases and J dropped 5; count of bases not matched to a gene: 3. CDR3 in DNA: TGCAGTGCTAGAAGAGGGGGCGATCAGCCCCAGCATTTT. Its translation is CSARRGGDQPQHF.

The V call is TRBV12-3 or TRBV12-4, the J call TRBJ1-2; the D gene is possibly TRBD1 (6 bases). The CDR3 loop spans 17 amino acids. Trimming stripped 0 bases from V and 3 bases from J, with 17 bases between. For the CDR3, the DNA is TGTGCCAGCAGTTTAGCACCGTGGCAGGGGATCGACTATGGCTACACCTTC. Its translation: CASSLAPWQGIDYGYTF.

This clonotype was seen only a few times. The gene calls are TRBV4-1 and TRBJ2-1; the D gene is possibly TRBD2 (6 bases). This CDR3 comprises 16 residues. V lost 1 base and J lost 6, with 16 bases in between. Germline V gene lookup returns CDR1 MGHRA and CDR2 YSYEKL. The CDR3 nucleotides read TGCGCCAGCAGCCAAGTGCCTAGCGCGGATGGCAATGAGCAGTTCTTC. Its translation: CASSQVPSADGNEQFF.

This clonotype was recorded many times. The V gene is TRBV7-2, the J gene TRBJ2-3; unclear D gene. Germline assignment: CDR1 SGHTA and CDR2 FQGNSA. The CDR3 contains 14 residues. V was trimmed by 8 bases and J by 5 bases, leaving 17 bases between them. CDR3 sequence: CASQSQSKGDTQYF. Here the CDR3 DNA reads TGTGCCAGCCAGTCCCAATCAAAGGGAGATACGCAGTATTTT.

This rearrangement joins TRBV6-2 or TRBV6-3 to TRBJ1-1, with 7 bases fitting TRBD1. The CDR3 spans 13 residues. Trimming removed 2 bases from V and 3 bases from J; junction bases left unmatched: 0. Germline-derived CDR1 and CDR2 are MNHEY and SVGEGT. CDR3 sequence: CASSYQGDTEAFF. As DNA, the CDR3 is TGTGCCAGCAGTTACCAGGGGGACACTGAAGCTTTCTTT.

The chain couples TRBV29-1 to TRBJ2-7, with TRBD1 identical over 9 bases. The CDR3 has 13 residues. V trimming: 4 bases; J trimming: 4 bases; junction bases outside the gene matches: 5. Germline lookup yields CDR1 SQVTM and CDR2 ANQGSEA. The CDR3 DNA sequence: TGCAGCGTTGTAACAGGGGGCAAATACGAGCAGTACTTC. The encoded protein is CSVVTGGKYEQYF.

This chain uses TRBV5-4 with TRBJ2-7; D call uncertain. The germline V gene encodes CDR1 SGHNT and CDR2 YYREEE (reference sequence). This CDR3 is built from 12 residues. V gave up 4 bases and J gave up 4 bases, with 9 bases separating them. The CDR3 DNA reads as TGTGCCAGCAGCGCAAGTCGGTACGAGCAGTACTTC. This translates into CASSASRYEQYF.

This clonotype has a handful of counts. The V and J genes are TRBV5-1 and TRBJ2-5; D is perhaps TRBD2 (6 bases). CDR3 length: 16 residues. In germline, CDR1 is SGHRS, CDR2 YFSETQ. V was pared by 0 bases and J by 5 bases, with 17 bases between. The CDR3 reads CASSLASFGAGETQYF. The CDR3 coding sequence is TGCGCCAGCAGCTTGGCCTCGTTTGGTGCGGGGGAGACCCAGTACTTC.